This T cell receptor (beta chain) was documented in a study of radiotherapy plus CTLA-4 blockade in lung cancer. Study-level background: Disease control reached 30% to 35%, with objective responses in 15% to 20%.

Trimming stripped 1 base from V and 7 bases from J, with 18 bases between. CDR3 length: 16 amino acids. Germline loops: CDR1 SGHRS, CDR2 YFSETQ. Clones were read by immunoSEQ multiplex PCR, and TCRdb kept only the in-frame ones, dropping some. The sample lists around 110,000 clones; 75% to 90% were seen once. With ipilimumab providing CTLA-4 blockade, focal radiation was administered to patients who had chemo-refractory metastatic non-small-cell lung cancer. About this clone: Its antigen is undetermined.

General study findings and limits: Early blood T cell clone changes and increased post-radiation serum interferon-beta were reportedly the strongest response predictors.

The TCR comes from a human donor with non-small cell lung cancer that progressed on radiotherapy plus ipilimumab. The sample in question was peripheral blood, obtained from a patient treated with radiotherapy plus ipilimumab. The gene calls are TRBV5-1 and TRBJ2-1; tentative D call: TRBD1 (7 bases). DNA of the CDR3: TGCGCCAGCAGCTTGTCGGCAGGGGGGCTCTTGAATGAGCAGTTCTTC. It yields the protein CASSLSAGGLLNEQFF.